This TCR beta chain is from a study of human thymus T cells (dated by TCRdb to about 2020). Looking at the study overall: TCR alpha and beta repertoires from roughly 8 infant thymus samples and four related peripheral blood samples were characterized in the study. The infant donors were 7 to 244 days old, and the cohort included a handful of males and a couple of females.

Looking up the germline V gene yields CDR1 MGHRA and CDR2 YSYEKL. Measured from the cysteine to the phenylalanine, the CDR3 is 14 residues long. Solely the CDR3 DNA is kept, with 42 bases framed from the first base. V drops 8 bases and J drops 9 bases, leaving 20 bases in between. Points the paper makes about the study in general: Usage of V and J gene segments appeared to be biased in both the thymic and the peripheral blood repertoires. According to the related research, thymic TCR repertoires were highly overlapping among unrelated individuals. On average, thymus samples yielded 750,000 to 1,000,000 unique TCRB clonotypes, whereas blood samples yielded 75,000 to 95,000.

Details on this clone: The antigen it recognizes is unknown. No much larger clone is present one base from it, and per-base qualities are unavailable.

The thymus tissue came from surgical resects taken out during corrective cardiac surgery. Immunologically healthy infants undergoing open corrective cardiac surgery for congenital heart defects in Finland were used as donors. Thymocytes were freed from the tissue by mechanical means and kept at -70 degrees C as pellets of roughly 9-30 million cells. A QIAsymphony instrument was used to extract genomic DNA from the frozen cell pellets. The immunoSEQ multiplex PCR assay was used to amplify the TCRB and TCRAD loci from a standardized amount of quality-controlled genomic DNA. The amplicons covered the V(D)J region and were long enough to include the CDR3 and to identify the V and J genes. Through the commercial immunoSEQ service, the amplicons were sequenced on an Illumina platform. Processing in the source paper ran as follows. Corrections for primer bias and sequencing errors followed previously described methods, while TCRAD and TCRB definitions were based on the IMGT database. Repertoires were analysed with immunoSEQ Analyzer 3.0 and VDJTools, covering basic statistics, V/J segment usage, diversity estimates, rarefaction and pairwise overlap. To estimate diversity, the Chao1, ChaoE, Efron-Thisted, Shannon and inverse Simpson indices were applied, and diversity was also estimated on datasets down-sampled to the smallest sample. Repertoire overlap was determined by strict matching of CDR3 nucleotide sequence, V gene and J gene, and Jaccard-based multidimensional scaling clustering was applied. TCRdb limited this immuneACCESS table to in-frame rearrangements with V and J called. A share of clones is missing; checked studies link under half to unresolved V genes, and the rest is unexplained. D and trimming come from the DNA, and the V and J calls and clone size come from that table. The sample table lists around 70,000 clones, over 85% of them with a count of one. 0.034% of the sample belongs to the ten largest clones.

This chain is built from TRBV4-1 and TRBJ1-5; a tentative D call is TRBD1 (6 bases match). The sample taken for sequencing was thymus tissue. This clonotype was obtained from a girl younger than two with a congenital heart defect but otherwise immunologically healthy. The bases read TGCGCCAGCTCCCCTACAGGGATCCTTCGGCCCCAGCATTTT. Translated, it gives CASSPTGILRPQHF.